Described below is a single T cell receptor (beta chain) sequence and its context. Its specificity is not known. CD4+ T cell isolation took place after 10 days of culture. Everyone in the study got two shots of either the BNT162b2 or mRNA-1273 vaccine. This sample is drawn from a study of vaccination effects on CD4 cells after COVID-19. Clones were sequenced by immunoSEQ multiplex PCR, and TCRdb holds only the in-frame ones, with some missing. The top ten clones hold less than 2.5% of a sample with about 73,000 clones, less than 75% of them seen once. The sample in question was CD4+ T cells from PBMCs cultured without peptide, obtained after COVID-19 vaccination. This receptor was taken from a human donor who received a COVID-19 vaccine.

As DNA, the CDR3 is TGTGCCACCAGCAGAGAAGGCGGGCAGCAGTTCTTC. Translation: CATSREGGQQFF. This chain connects TRBV15 to TRBJ2-1; tentatively, D is TRBD2 (5 bases). Germline-derived CDR1 and CDR2 are LNHNV and YYDKDF (reference sequence). The V end was cut by 0 bases, the J end by 11 bases, with 8 bases between. The CDR3 length is 12 residues. Full variable domain (outside the CDR3, taken from reference TRBV15 and TRBJ2-1): DAMVIQNPRYQVTQFGKPVTLSCSQTLNHNVMYWYQQKSSQAPKLLFHYYDKDFNNEADTPDNFQSRRPNTSFCFLDIRSPGLGDTAMYLCATSREGGQQFFGPGTRLTVL.